A selection of T cell receptor beta chains follows, all from one sample in a study of T cells after yellow fever vaccination. TCRdb itself ran the 5' RACE reads through MiXCR, one entry per CDR3 protein. This table has some 48,000 distinct CDR3 sequences, 6% to 7% appearing once. Sequenced material: PBMCs, either bulk or a sorted T-cell subset (CD4+, CD8+, memory, or dextramer-sorted; not recorded which), taken 45 days after the yellow fever booster vaccination. The origin of the receptors is a man aged 25 to 40 who received the YFV17D yellow fever vaccine. CDR3s include the opening cysteine and the closing phenylalanine or tryptophan. The D gene is left open where the match is weak. Clone sizes are given selectively: once, few, many, or a class where the clone is expanded.

v_call	clone_size	j_call	d_call	cdr3_nt	cdr3_aa
TRBV6-5	many	TRBJ2-3	.	TGTGCCAGCAGTTGGATGGAGATGACAGATACGCAGTATTTT	CASSWMEMTDTQYF
TRBV4-2	.	TRBJ1-2	.	TGTGCCAGCAGCCCCGGGGTCCTCTGCTATGGCTACACCTTC	CASSPGVLCYGYTF
TRBV5-6	.	TRBJ2-5	TRBD2	TGTGCCAGCAGCTTACCTCCAGCGGGAGGGAGTGAGACCCAGTGCTTC	CASSLPPAGGSETQCF
TRBV7-7	few	TRBJ2-7	.	TGTGCTAGCAGCCCCGACATGGATCGCGAGCAGTACTTC	CASSPDMDREQYF
TRBV20-1	.	TRBJ1-1	.	TGCAGTGCTAGACCTCAAAAGGGGGGGAGCACTGAAGCTTTCTTT	CSARPQKGGSTEAFF
TRBV5-1	many	TRBJ1-3	.	TGCGCCAGCAGCTTGGGGTCGTCCTCTGGAAACACCATATATTTT	CASSLGSSSGNTIYF
TRBV3-1	many	TRBJ2-1	.	TGTGCCAGCAGCCAAGCGATGAATGAGCAGTTCTTC	CASSQAMNEQFF
TRBV20-1	.	TRBJ2-1	.	TGCAGTGCTAGAGATCGACCCAATGAGCAGTTCTTC	CSARDRPNEQFF
TRBV18	.	TRBJ2-3	.	TGTGCCAGCTCACCGGATGGGAACACAGATACGCAGTATTTT	CASSPDGNTDTQYF
TRBV27	.	TRBJ1-5	TRBD1	TGTGCCAGCAGAGGGACAGCACATCAGCCCCAGCATTTT	CASRGTAHQPQHF
TRBV27	.	TRBJ1-2	TRBD1	TGTGCCAGCAGTTTAAGGCCGGGACAGGGCTTCCATGGCTACACCTTC	CASSLRPGQGFHGYTF
TRBV18	.	TRBJ2-7	TRBD2	TGTGCCAGCTCACCAGGTCTAGCGGAAACCTACGAGCAGTACTTC	CASSPGLAETYEQYF
TRBV20-1	few	TRBJ2-1	.	TGCAGTTCCCCAAATAATTGGGGTGAGCAGTTCTTC	CSSPNNWGEQFF
TRBV5-6	many	TRBJ1-4	.	TGTGCCAGCAGCTTAAGGGGCGAGTATAATGAAAAACTGTTTTTT	CASSLRGEYNEKLFF
TRBV14	few	TRBJ2-3	.	TGTGCCAGCAGCCGGAAGGCAGATACGCAGTATTTT	CASSRKADTQYF
TRBV20-1	.	TRBJ2-2	TRBD2	TGCAGTGCTAGCACTAGCGCCCGCACCAGGGAGCTGTTTTTT	CSASTSARTRELFF
TRBV18	few	TRBJ1-1	.	TGTGCCAGCTCACCATCGCCCATGAACACTGAAGCTTTCTTT	CASSPSPMNTEAFF
TRBV6-6	.	TRBJ2-5	.	TGTGCCAGCAGTCCAAGGGAGTTGGAGACCCAGTACTTC	CASSPRELETQYF
TRBV6-4	.	TRBJ2-2	TRBD2	TGTGCCAGCAGTGACTCTAAGCTAGCGGGAGATTCCGGGGAGCTGTTTTTT	CASSDSKLAGDSGELFF
TRBV7-2	few	TRBJ2-6	.	TGTGCCAGCAGCCAGAGGTCCTCTGGGGCCAACGTCCTGACTTTC	CASSQRSSGANVLTF
TRBV20-1	many	TRBJ1-1	.	TGCAGTGCTAGAAGTGGGGCTGCGAACACTGAAGCTTTCTTT	CSARSGAANTEAFF
TRBV27	few	TRBJ1-5	.	TGTGCCAGCAATCCCGGGACACCCGGGCATTTT	CASNPGTPGHF
TRBV6-5	many	TRBJ2-5	.	TGTGCCAGCAGTTTGCGACCTTTGATGGAGACCCAGTACTTC	CASSLRPLMETQYF
TRBV7-6	many	TRBJ2-3	.	TGTGCCAGCAGCTTAGCGCCGAGTCGGGATACGCAGTATTTT	CASSLAPSRDTQYF
TRBV29-1	.	TRBJ1-1	.	TGCAGCGTTGATGGGGGGGCTGGGTACACTGAAGCTTTCTTT	CSVDGGAGYTEAFF
TRBV5-5	.	TRBJ1-2	.	TGTGCCAGCAGCTTCCAGGGGAACTATGGCTACACCTTC	CASSFQGNYGYTF
TRBV12-3/TRBV12-4	many	TRBJ1-2	TRBD1	TGTGCCAGCAGTTACACGACAGGGGACTATGGCTACACCTTC	CASSYTTGDYGYTF
TRBV15	many	TRBJ2-7	.	TGTGCCACCAGCAGAGATATAGGGGGGGACGAGCAGTACTTC	CATSRDIGGDEQYF
TRBV29-1	many	TRBJ2-2	.	TGCAGCGTTGTCGCTAGCGTGAACACCGGGGAGCTGTTTTTT	CSVVASVNTGELFF
TRBV3-1	many	TRBJ1-2	TRBD1	TGTGCCAGCAGCCCGACAGGGGGCGGCTATGGCTACACCTTC	CASSPTGGGYGYTF
TRBV29-1	.	TRBJ2-5	TRBD2	TGCAGCGTTGAAATTTCAGGGTTTCGACTAGCGGGAGGGCTGGAGACCCAGTACTTC	CSVEISGFRLAGGLETQYF
TRBV2	many	TRBJ2-7	.	TGTGCCAGCAGTGTCCGAGATCACTACGAGCAGTACTTC	CASSVRDHYEQYF
TRBV5-1	many	TRBJ2-3	.	TGCGCCAGCAGTTCCACTGACACAGATACGCAGTATTTT	CASSSTDTDTQYF
TRBV5-6	.	TRBJ2-1	.	TGTGCCAGCAGGGAGATAGCGAGGGACAATGAGCAGTTCTTC	CASREIARDNEQFF
TRBV27	many	TRBJ2-3	.	TGTGCCAGCAGTTTATCCGTCCGGGTACGGATTGGTAACAGGGGCACAGATACGCAGTATTTT	CASSLSVRVRIGNRGTDTQYF
TRBV15	medium-sized	TRBJ2-5	.	TGTGCCACCAGCAGAGATAGAGAGACCCAGTACTTC	CATSRDRETQYF
TRBV14	.	TRBJ2-7	.	TGTGCCAGCAGCCAGTCCGTAGGCGAGCAGTACTTC	CASSQSVGEQYF
TRBV20-1	many	TRBJ2-1	TRBD1	TGCAGTGCTGACGGACAGGGGTATAAGGATGAGCAGTTCTTC	CSADGQGYKDEQFF
TRBV11-3	many	TRBJ2-2	.	TGTGCCAGCAGCTTGGTTCCGGGAGAGCTTACCGGGGAGCTGTTTTTT	CASSLVPGELTGELFF
TRBV7-2	.	TRBJ1-1	.	TGTGCCAGCAGCTTAGGGTCCAGGAATGAAGCTTTCTTT	CASSLGSRNEAFF
TRBV6-5	many	TRBJ1-5	.	TGTGCCAGCACTTCCGGGATTGACAATCAGCCCCAGCATTTT	CASTSGIDNQPQHF
TRBV29-1	many	TRBJ1-1	TRBD1	TGCAGCGTTGGGGCAGGGGGCTCTGAAGCTTTCTTT	CSVGAGGSEAFF
TRBV5-6	many	TRBJ2-6	.	TGTGCCAGCAGCTTGGCTCTGGGGCAGGGGGCCAACGTCCTGACTTTC	CASSLALGQGANVLTF
TRBV20-1	.	TRBJ1-5	TRBD1	TGCAGTGCTAAGGACAGGGAGAATCAGCCCCAGCATTTT	CSAKDRENQPQHF
TRBV20-1	many	TRBJ1-1	TRBD1	TGCAGTGCTAGTCGGGGACAGGGGGTCACTGAAGCTTTCTTT	CSASRGQGVTEAFF